The rows below give T cell receptor beta chains drawn from one sample of a study of blood T cell repertoires in COVID-19. Generated by immunoSEQ multiplex PCR, the TCRdb table keeps only in-frame clones and is missing some. The data hold 90,000 to 100,000 clones, with 72% observed a single time. The sequenced material came from peripheral blood. The receptors shown here come from a woman in her fifties or sixties in a cohort sampled during active or convalescent COVID-19. Both conserved end residues are part of each CDR3. The D gene is left open where the match is weak. Not all rows give a size; the values are once, few, many and, for expanded clones, a class.

TRBJ1-3 TRBV18 few TRBD1 TGTGCCAGCTCACCAGTTACTCGACAGGGAGGAAACACCATATATTTT CASSPVTRQGGNTIYF
TRBJ2-1 TRBV10-3 few . TGTGCCATCAGGTCAGGCCTCTTAGCGTCCAATGAGCAGTTCTTC CAIRSGLLASNEQFF
TRBJ2-3 TRBV5-1 . TRBD2 TGCGCCAGCAGCTCGGGACTAGCGAGTTACACAGATACGCAGTATTTT CASSSGLASYTDTQYF
TRBJ1-2 TRBV6-1 . TRBD1 TGTGCCAGCAGTGAGTGGGACAGTAACTATGGCTACACCTTC CASSEWDSNYGYTF
TRBJ1-1 TRBV30 . . TGTGCCTGCCGGATGGCAGGGTCGAACACTGAAGCTTTCTTT CACRMAGSNTEAFF
TRBJ2-1 TRBV5-1 few TRBD2 TGCGCCAGCAGCCAATCGCTGCTGACTAGCGGGGTCTACAATGAGCAGTTCTTC CASSQSLLTSGVYNEQFF
TRBJ1-1 TRBV5-1 . TRBD1 TGCGCCAGCAGCCGAACGACAGGGATGAACACTGAAGCTTTCTTT CASSRTTGMNTEAFF
TRBJ1-5 TRBV20-1 . TRBD1 TGCAGTGCTAGTCCCGCAACAGACAGGGGTCCAAATCAGCCCCAGCATTTT CSASPATDRGPNQPQHF
TRBJ1-5 TRBV3-1/TRBV3-2 . TRBD1 TGTGCCAGCAGCCATTCGCGCCGGGACAGGACATATAGCAATCAGCCCCAGCATTTT CASSHSRRDRTYSNQPQHF
TRBJ2-7 TRBV3-1/TRBV3-2 . . TGTGCCAGCAGCACTATGAGACCGACCGACGGTTCCGAGCAGTACTTC CASSTMRPTDGSEQYF
TRBJ2-7 TRBV27 . . TGTGCCAGCAGTTTATCATTCGCCAGCTACGAGCAGTACTTC CASSLSFASYEQYF
TRBJ1-1 TRBV28 . TRBD1 TGTGCCAGCAGCAATAACAGGGGCACTGAAGCTTTCTTT CASSNNRGTEAFF